The 30 T cell receptor beta chains below all came from one sample that was sequenced in a study of blood T cell repertoires in COVID-19. Profiled with immunoSEQ multiplex PCR; TCRdb holds only in-frame clones, not every one. The sample contains about 130,000 clones, 85% of which appear only once. Sequences were obtained from peripheral blood. All receptors derive from a man older than 75 with active or convalescent COVID-19.

V is TRBV7-9 and J is TRBJ2-1; 8 bases are a match to TRBD2. Germline loops: CDR1 SEHNR, CDR2 FQNEAQ (reference sequence). This CDR3 has 17 amino acids. V was pared by 4 bases and J by 3 bases, with 11 bases of the junction left unmatched. CDR3 sequence reads: CASSSHRLAGYYNEQFF. The CDR3 nucleotides are TGTGCCAGCAGCTCTCACCGGTTAGCGGGGTACTACAATGAGCAGTTCTTC. The full variable domain, completed using reference TRBV7-9 and TRBJ2-1, is DTGVSQNPRHKITKRGQNVTFRCDPISEHNRLYWYRQTLGQGPEFLTYFQNEAQLEKSRLLSDRFSAERPKGSFSTLEIQRTEQGDSAMYLCASSSHRLAGYYNEQFFGPGTRLTVL.

V gene TRBV9 combines with J gene TRBJ2-5; D is possibly TRBD2 (6 bases). In germline, CDR1 is SGDLS, CDR2 YYNGEE. The V end lost 0 bases, the J end lost 7 bases, and 16 bases lay between the germline ends. This CDR3 is built from 15 residues. CDR3 DNA: TGTGCCAGCAGCGTAGATGGCGGGAACCCCATGACCCAGTACTTC. It codes for CASSVDGGNPMTQYF.

The CDR3 region is CSASWDSVTEAFF. The CDR3 DNA follows: TGCAGTGCTAGTTGGGACAGTGTTACTGAAGCTTTCTTT. This sequence joins TRBV20-1 and TRBJ1-1, with TRBD1 matching over 7 bases. The J segment lost 5 bases and the V segment lost 3 bases, leaving 6 bases of the junction unmatched. The germline V gene encodes CDR1 DFQATT and CDR2 SNEGSKA (reference sequence). The CDR3 covers 13 residues.

The chain has TRBV6-5 and TRBJ1-5; a possible D gene is TRBD1 (5 bases). The germline gives CDR1 MNHEY, CDR2 SVGAGI. The V gene lost 8 bases and the J gene lost 5 bases, with 13 bases spanning the gap. This CDR3 spans 13 amino acids. CDR3 protein: CASGLFRDQPQHF. The CDR3 DNA reads TGTGCCAGCGGCCTCTTCAGGGATCAGCCCCAGCATTTT.

V usage is TRBV5-1 and J usage is TRBJ1-3; the D is unclear. The CDR3 spans 15 residues. CDR1 and CDR2 from the germline V gene are SGHRS and YFSETQ. Trimming left V 1 base short and J 0 bases short, with 8 bases between. In nucleotides, the CDR3 is TGCGCCAGCAGCTTGAGAGGGCCCTCTGGAAACACCATATATTTT. As protein: CASSLRGPSGNTIYF.

The chain joins TRBV7-2 to TRBJ1-2; the match to TRBD1 covers 7 bases. Losses at the gene ends were 7 bases for V and 5 bases for J; bases not matched to a gene: 7. This CDR3 contains 13 residues. Germline CDR1 is SGHTA and CDR2 is FQGNSA. The CDR3 here is CASNPDRRYGYTF. The CDR3 DNA sequence: TGTGCCAGCAACCCGGACAGGCGGTATGGCTACACCTTC.

In this sample, this clone turned up a few times. This chain connects TRBV14 to TRBJ1-6, with D perhaps TRBD1 (6 bases). Germline CDR1 is SGHDN and CDR2 is FVKESK. The V end lost 4 bases, the J end lost 7 bases, and 14 bases lay between the germline ends. The CDR3 covers 15 residues. The DNA of the CDR3 is TGTGCCAGCAGCCCCCTGGGAGGGGGGAATTCACCCCTCCACTTT. Residues: CASSPLGGGNSPLHF.

CDR3 region: CASSYGLDRSEAFF. Written as DNA, the CDR3 is TGTGCCAGCAGTTACGGGTTGGACAGGAGTGAAGCTTTCTTT. The V and J genes are TRBV6-5 and TRBJ1-1; 7 bases agree with TRBD1. The length of the CDR3 is 14 residues. Germline loops: CDR1 MNHEY, CDR2 SVGAGI. V was clipped by 2 bases and J by 7 bases; unmatched bases: 7.

This chain joins TRBV19 and TRBJ2-1; 8 bases are a match to TRBD2. The CDR3 contains 14 residues. V was pared by 4 bases and J by 7 bases, with 6 bases of the junction left unmatched. Per the germline V gene, CDR1 is LNHDA and CDR2 is SQIVND (reference sequence). CDR3 DNA sequence: TGTGCCAGTAGTACAGTAGCGGGGAGGAATGAGCAGTTCTTC. As protein: CASSTVAGRNEQFF.

The table lists this clone with a count of one. The rearrangement joins TRBV30 to TRBJ1-4; D gene unclear. The germline V and J ends were trimmed by 2 bases and 7 bases, with 14 bases remaining between them. The CDR3 spans 14 residues. Germline values: CDR1 GTSNPN, CDR2 SVGIG (reference sequence). For the CDR3, the DNA is TGTGCCTGGAGTCCGGGAAGGCGGGGTGAAAAACTGTTTTTT. Its translation is CAWSPGRRGEKLFF.

The chain recombines TRBV7-9 with TRBJ1-4, with 11 positions matching TRBD1. CDR3 length: 13 residues. The V and J ends lost 5 bases and 10 bases, in that order; junction bases with no gene match: 3. Germline assignment: CDR1 SEHNR and CDR2 FQNEAQ (reference sequence). The CDR3 is CASSAGTGGKLFF. For the CDR3, the DNA is TGTGCCAGCAGCGCCGGGACAGGGGGAAAACTGTTTTTT. The complete variable domain, with remaining parts taken from reference TRBV7-9 and TRBJ1-4, reads DTGVSQNPRHKITKRGQNVTFRCDPISEHNRLYWYRQTLGQGPEFLTYFQNEAQLEKSRLLSDRFSAERPKGSFSTLEIQRTEQGDSAMYLCASSAGTGGKLFFGSGTQLSVL.

The gene calls are TRBV19 and TRBJ1-2, with D tentatively TRBD1 (5 bases). This CDR3 region has 16 residues. V was cut by 5 bases and J by 4 bases, with 20 bases left in between. The germline V gene has CDR1 LNHDA and CDR2 SQIVND (reference sequence). The CDR3 sequence: CASSRGRDQFGYGYTF. Written as DNA, the CDR3 is TGTGCCAGTAGTCGGGGGAGGGATCAATTCGGCTATGGCTACACCTTC.

This chain joins TRBV18 and TRBJ2-7, with D perhaps TRBD1 (5 bases). Germline CDR1 is KGHSH and CDR2 is LQKENI. The CDR3 is 15 amino acids. The V gene lost 3 bases and the J gene lost 0 bases, with 12 bases spanning the gap. CDR3 sequence reads: CASSPEQVPSYEQYF. CDR3 nucleotide sequence: TGTGCCAGCTCACCCGAACAGGTACCCTCCTACGAGCAGTACTTC.

The genes are TRBV7-2 and TRBJ2-2, with 9 bases fitting TRBD2. In germline, CDR1 is SGHTA, CDR2 FQGNSA. V lost 2 bases and J lost 7; bases outside the gene matches: 11. The CDR3 has 17 residues. The CDR3 DNA follows: TGTGCCAGCAGCTTAACGGACGTAGCGGGAGTCGGCGGGGAGCTGTTTTTT. Translated: CASSLTDVAGVGGELFF. Looking up the rest from reference TRBV7-2 and TRBJ2-2 gives the full variable domain: GAGVSQSPSNKVTEKGKDVELRCDPISGHTALYWYRQSLGQGLEFLIYFQGNSAPDKSGLPSDRFSAERTGGSVSTLTIQRTQQEDSAVYLCASSLTDVAGVGGELFFGEGSRLTVL.

The chain links TRBV5-5 to TRBJ1-1; D perhaps matches TRBD1 (5 bases). CDR3 length: 13 residues. Trimming removed 0 bases from V and 3 bases from J, with 6 bases in between. Germline V gives CDR1 SGHKS, CDR2 YYEKEE (reference sequence). This CDR3 reads CASSLAGDTEAFF. CDR3 sequence (DNA): TGTGCCAGCAGCTTGGCGGGGGACACTGAAGCTTTCTTT.

The chain employs TRBV10-3 and TRBJ2-6; 7 bases agree with TRBD1. This CDR3 contains 17 residues. The V gene end was trimmed by 8 bases and the J gene end by 0 bases; junction bases not matched to a gene: 10. The germline V gene has CDR1 ENHRY and CDR2 SYGVKD. CDR3 region: CAIENDRASSGANVLTF. The CDR3 nucleotides read TGTGCCATCGAAAATGACAGGGCTAGCTCTGGGGCCAACGTCCTGACTTTC.

The chain employs TRBV14 and TRBJ2-4, with 9 bases that match TRBD1. Germline V gene lookup returns CDR1 SGHDN and CDR2 FVKESK. The CDR3 contains 14 residues. V was pared by 2 bases and J by 6 bases, with 2 bases of the junction left unmatched. The CDR3: CASSQTGGLNIQYF. The CDR3 DNA is TGTGCCAGCAGCCAAACAGGGGGCCTAAACATTCAGTACTTC.

This chain links TRBV18 with TRBJ1-3; no reliable D call. Trimming stripped 8 bases from V and 0 bases from J, with 11 bases between. Germline CDR1 is KGHSH and CDR2 is LQKENI. The CDR3 runs to 14 residues. CDR3 sequence reads: CASHAVSSGNTIYF. The CDR3 coding sequence is TGTGCCAGCCACGCCGTGAGCTCTGGAAACACCATATATTTT.

This chain uses TRBV12-2 with TRBJ2-1; the table's D call TRBD2 went unverified against the DNA. TRBV12-2 is a pseudogene locus. The CDR3 spans 18 residues. The CDR3: CASRLGVWAGGLYNEQFF. CDR3 in DNA: TGTGCAAGTCGCTTGGGGGTCTGGGCGGGAGGTCTCTACAATGAGCAGTTCTTC.

The chain uses TRBV6-2 or TRBV6-3 and TRBJ1-5; 12 positions match TRBD1. The CDR3 length is 17 residues. Trimming removed 0 bases from V and 4 bases from J; junction bases left unmatched: 4. Germline CDR1 reads MNHEY; CDR2 reads SVGEGT. The CDR3 protein is CASSYSTGQGANQPQHF. The CDR3 DNA sequence: TGTGCCAGCAGTTACTCGACGGGACAGGGGGCTAATCAGCCCCAGCATTTT.

This rearrangement joins TRBV3-1 (or the pseudogene TRBV3-2) to TRBJ1-6; D unresolved. This CDR3 has 14 residues. Germline CDR1 reads LGHDT; CDR2 reads YNNKEL (reference sequence). Trimming left V 1 base short and J 4 bases short, with 5 bases between. CDR3 protein: CASSQVQYNSPLHF. DNA for the CDR3: TGTGCCAGCAGCCAAGTACAGTATAATTCACCCCTCCACTTT.

As DNA, the CDR3 is TGTGCCAGCAGTGAGGGCAGCTATGGCTACACCTTC. As protein: CASSEGSYGYTF. The rearrangement joins TRBV2 to TRBJ1-2; no reliable D call. The V end lost 3 bases, the J end lost 4 bases, and 6 bases lay between the germline ends. The germline gives CDR1 SNHLY, CDR2 FYNNEI. CDR3 size: 12 residues.

V usage is TRBV6-5 and J usage is TRBJ2-2; D ambiguous. V was shortened by 0 bases and J by 2 bases, with 10 bases between the two germline ends. The CDR3 sequence is 16 residues long. Germline lookup yields CDR1 MNHEY and CDR2 SVGAGI. Here the CDR3 DNA reads TGTGCCAGCAGTTACTCGAAGCCTTATAACACCGGGGAGCTGTTTTTT. Its protein product is CASSYSKPYNTGELFF.

The chain combines TRBV11-3 with TRBJ1-1, with D tentatively TRBD1 (6 bases). Germline assignment: CDR1 SGHNT and CDR2 YENEEA. CDR3 size: 16 residues. Trimming stripped 1 base from V and 4 bases from J, with 16 bases between. In nucleotides, the CDR3 is TGTGCCAGCAGCTTAGGTGGGGGGGCGACAGGCACTGAAGCTTTCTTT. It encodes CASSLGGGATGTEAFF.

This clone was counted a few times. V and J are TRBV6-2 or TRBV6-3 and TRBJ1-5; TRBD1 aligns across 9 bases. The CDR3 has 16 amino acids. V dropped 1 base and J dropped 6; count of bases not matched to a gene: 7. Germline values: CDR1 MNHEY, CDR2 SVGEGT. The CDR3 reads CASSYYRGQGVQPQHF. The DNA of the CDR3 is TGTGCCAGCAGTTACTACAGGGGGCAAGGCGTTCAGCCCCAGCATTTT.

V and J are TRBV4-2 and TRBJ2-7; D perhaps matches TRBD2 (6 bases). Trimming removed 2 bases at V and 2 bases at J, with 10 bases between. CDR3 size: 14 residues. Germline CDR1 LGHNA, CDR2 YNFKEQ. For the CDR3, the DNA is TGTGCCAGCAGCCAACCGGGGGTCGCCTACGAGCAGTACTTC. Translation gives CASSQPGVAYEQYF.

The rearrangement joins TRBV19 to TRBJ1-4; weak D call: TRBD1 (5 bases). The V gene lost 9 bases and the J gene lost 0 bases, with 11 bases spanning the gap. The CDR3 runs 14 residues. Germline V gene sequence: CDR1 LNHDA, CDR2 SQIVND (reference sequence). The CDR3 loop reads CASTDSATNEKLFF. In DNA form, the CDR3 reads TGTGCCAGCACTGACAGTGCAACTAATGAAAAACTGTTTTTT.

This rearrangement joins TRBV7-9 to TRBJ2-7, with D possibly being TRBD2 (6 bases). Germline CDR1 SEHNR, CDR2 FQNEAQ (reference sequence). With 5 bases removed from V and 2 bases from J, the gap between germline ends came to 13 bases. CDR3 length: 14 residues. The DNA of the CDR3 is TGTGCCAGCAGCCCTCTGGGGGGTACCTACGAGCAGTACTTC. Amino acids: CASSPLGGTYEQYF.

This clone was observed once. The V gene is TRBV5-1, the J gene TRBJ1-1, with TRBD1 matching over 7 bases. Germline V gene lookup returns CDR1 SGHRS and CDR2 YFSETQ. V trimming: 1 base; J trimming: 0 bases; junction bases outside the gene matches: 3. The length of the CDR3 is 15 residues. Here the CDR3 reads CASSLSDRVNTEAFF. The CDR3 bases are TGCGCCAGCAGCTTGTCCGACAGGGTGAACACTGAAGCTTTCTTT.

The rearrangement links TRBV28 to TRBJ1-1; 8 bases fit TRBD1. Trimming cost V 3 bases and J 2 bases; bases outside gene matches: 8. The CDR3 runs to 16 residues. Germline V CDR1 and CDR2: MDHEN, SYDVKM. The CDR3 DNA is TGTGCCAGCAGTTTCAAACGGGGACAGGCCAACACTGAAGCTTTCTTT. Its translation: CASSFKRGQANTEAFF.